This T cell receptor beta chain emerged from a study of shared clonotypes between healthy human individuals. This clone has only one observation. The antigen is unknown. Assay: immunoSEQ multiplex PCR; the TCRdb copy retains only in-frame clones and omits some. The sample has about 2.1 million clones; roughly 91% are singletons. Positively selected for CCR7, the CD45RO-negative cells used as naive CD8 cells excluded terminally differentiated effector memory CD45RA+ cells. Between the trimmed V and J ends, which lost 3 bases and 2 bases, there was a span of 8 bases. Germline values: CDR1 MGHRA, CDR2 YSYEKL. This CDR3 contains 13 residues. General study points: Measured sharing among donors was expected to vary with sequencing depth. Researchers found naive subsets generally carried larger estimated richness than memory subsets. What rarefaction showed was incomplete sorted-subset sequencing despite large depth.

What was sequenced was naive CD8+ T cells from PBMCs. The source is a man aged 18-30 years in good health. Some clones in this sample may be carry-over from other donors' samples. V usage is TRBV4-1 and J usage is TRBJ2-7; D remains unclear. In DNA form, the CDR3 reads TGCGCCAGCAGCCATGGCCAGACCTACGAGCAGTACTTC. It yields the protein CASSHGQTYEQYF.